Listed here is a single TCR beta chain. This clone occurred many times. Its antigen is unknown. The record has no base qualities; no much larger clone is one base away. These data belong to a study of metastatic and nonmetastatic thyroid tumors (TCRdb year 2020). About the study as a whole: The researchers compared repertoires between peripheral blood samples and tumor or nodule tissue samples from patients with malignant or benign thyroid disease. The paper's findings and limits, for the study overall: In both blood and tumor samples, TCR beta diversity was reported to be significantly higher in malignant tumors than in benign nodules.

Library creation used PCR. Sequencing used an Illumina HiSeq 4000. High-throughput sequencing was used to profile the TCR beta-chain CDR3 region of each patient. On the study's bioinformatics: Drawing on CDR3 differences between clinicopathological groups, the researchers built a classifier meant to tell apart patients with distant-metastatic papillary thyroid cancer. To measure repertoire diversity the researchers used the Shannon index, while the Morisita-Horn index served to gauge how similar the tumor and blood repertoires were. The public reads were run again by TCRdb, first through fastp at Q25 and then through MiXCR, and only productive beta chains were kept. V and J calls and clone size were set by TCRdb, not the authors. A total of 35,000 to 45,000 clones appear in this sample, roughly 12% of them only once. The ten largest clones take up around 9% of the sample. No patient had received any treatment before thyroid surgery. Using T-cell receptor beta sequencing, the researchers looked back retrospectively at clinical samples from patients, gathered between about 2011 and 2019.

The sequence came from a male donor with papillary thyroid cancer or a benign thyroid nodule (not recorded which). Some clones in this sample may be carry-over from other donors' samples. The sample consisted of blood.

Here is the DNA: TGTGCCAGCAGCTTAAGTGGGGATCGGCTGTTTTTT. It codes for CASSLSGDRLFF. The sequence links TRBV7-8 to TRBJ1-4; there is no confident call for the D gene. Trimming at the junction amounts to 2 bases on V and 14 bases on J, and the germline ends lie 12 bases apart. Including cysteine and phenylalanine, the CDR3 has 12 amino acids. The sequence is cut down to CDR3 DNA, 36 bases in frame from base 1. The CDR1 and CDR2 encoded by the germline V gene are SGHVS and FQNEAQ.